This T cell receptor (beta chain) derives from a study of cytomegalovirus exposure and HLA in healthy donors. Researchers ran the PCR with 60 Vbeta and 13 Jbeta primers. In the study's own analysis: A later analysis counted 80 million or so unique TCR beta chains, some 11 million shared. Measured with immunoSEQ multiplex PCR; TCRdb has only the in-frame clones, and not every one. That table supplies the V and J calls and clone size; D and trimming were determined from the DNA. The data show around 100,000 clones, over 9% seen once. Overall study results and limits: An ancestry cluster, one associated with Asian ancestry, reportedly showed fewer N-insertions than the approximately 650-donor mean in a later analysis. Analysis performed later showed TCR beta chains linked to HLA being more clonally expanded than equally common others.

This clone was seen a few times. No antigen is known for it. The CDR3 is 13 amino acids. Trimming took off 5 bases at V and 1 base at J, with 8 bases between the two ends. Germline V lookup: CDR1 SGHAT, CDR2 FQNNGV. The chain couples TRBV11-2 to TRBJ1-1; D remains ambiguous. Sequenced material: PBMCs. The receptor comes from a man between 40 and 49 years old in good health and CMV-seropositive. CDR3 coding DNA: TGTGCCAGCAGCCCGGACTGGAACACTGAAGCTTTCTTT. Its translation: CASSPDWNTEAFF.